The T cell receptor (beta chain) under discussion was sequenced for a study of blood T cell repertoires in COVID-19. Whole-study context: From the United States, Italy and Spain came samples of acute and convalescent COVID-19. T cells, B-cell-depleted T cells, or PBMCs provided the cDNA or gDNA that served as material.

This clone appeared a single time. As processed by the authors: The assay estimated nucleated cells by amplifying reference gene primers. Libraries were prepared by immunoSEQ multiplex PCR; TCRdb keeps only in-frame clonotypes and omits some of them. V and J calls and clone size are copied from that table; D and trimming were computed from the DNA. The table records approximately 30,000 clones, around nine tenths of them present only once. Sequencing was carried out using peripheral blood. This clonotype was obtained from a human donor in a cohort sampled during active COVID-19.

Here the CDR3 reads CASSLDRGPSTDTQYF. In nucleotides, the CDR3 is TGCGCCAGCAGCTTGGACAGGGGGCCTAGCACAGATACGCAGTATTTT. The rearrangement links TRBV5-1 to TRBJ2-3; 9 nucleotides match TRBD1. Trimming at V came to 0 bases and at J to 0 bases, leaving 2 bases not matched to a gene. This CDR3 comprises 16 residues. Germline CDR1 and CDR2: SGHRS and YFSETQ.